One TCR beta chain is described in this entry. What antigen it recognizes has not been identified. No qualities accompany the bases; no much larger clone lies one base away. This specimen belongs to a study of T cell responses to AZD1222 COVID-19 vaccine (dated by TCRdb to about 2021). With regard to the full study: AZD1222 recipients whose second dose came at about 4 weeks and those whose second dose came at about 12 weeks were combined into one group, since spike-specific TCR depth and breadth did not differ between the two schedules. TCR sequencing was performed for roughly 250 trial participants, of whom around 200 were given two doses of AZD1222 and about 25 were given two doses of MenACWY control vaccine. Enrollment into the trials was organized by age into subgroups of 18-55, 56-69 and 70-plus years, and those subgroups contained roughly 140, 27 and 60 TCR-sequenced participants, respectively. Broader findings and caveats from the paper: The 56-69-year group was small, and its depth increase did not reach significance, likely because of low power. The whole spike protein was spanned by vaccine-associated CD4 TCRs, and dominant responses were seen in regions 160-218 and 743-854. Because no samples from the day 14 peak response were available, repertoires could be characterized only after the peak T cell response. After two AZD1222 doses, both the breadth and the depth of spike-specific TCRs were significantly higher than at day 0 and than in MenACWY recipients. Reportedly, almost half of the unique spike-specific TCRs recognized epitopes lying outside the regions that are mutated in the B.1.351 and B.1.1.7 variants. Most participants were white British and females outnumbered males, and the authors suggested that clonal diversity may have been underestimated. Conclusions about previously exposed vaccinees were limited because only a handful of AZD1222 recipients were SARS-CoV-2 seropositive at baseline.

Germline trimming amounts to 5 bases on V and 2 bases on J, with 2 as the count of junction bases outside the gene matches. From the cysteine up to the phenylalanine, the CDR3 has a length of 13 residues. The read is trimmed to its CDR3 DNA, 39 bases read in frame from base 1. According to the germline V gene (reference sequence), CDR1 reads PRHDT and CDR2 reads FYEKMQ. The sample's time point label, in plain terms: baseline before first vaccination. Vaccinee samples were obtained from the UK trials COV001 and COV002, which included a single-blind randomized controlled phase 2/3 trial of AZD1222 (ChAdOx1 nCoV-19) in healthy adults. For TCRbeta chain sequencing, PBMC samples were collected from trial participants at day 0 and at day 28 after the second dose. The CDR3 regions of human TCRbeta chains were analyzed by immunosequencing. From the authors' description of their analysis: TCRs in the repertoires were compared against a reference library of SARS-CoV-2-specific TCRs that had been generated with the MIRA antigen-specificity platform. Breadth was defined as the fraction of unique TCRs that were SARS-CoV-2-associated, and depth was defined as the fraction of total T cells that were SARS-CoV-2-associated. Using the MIRA data, each spike-specific TCR was mapped to the spike region that the TCR reacts to and placed in a CD4 or CD8 class. Log10-transformed breadth and depth values were compared by one-way ANOVA with Sidak's multiple comparisons tests. Not all clones reach the TCRdb copy of this immuneACCESS table, which keeps in-frame sequences only. Checked studies attribute under half of the gap to unresolved V genes and leave the rest unexplained. V, J and clone size are those of that table, while D and trimming were read from the DNA. This sample lists 120,000 or so clones; around 82% were detected once. 4% to 5% of the sample rests with the top ten.

Sequencing used peripheral blood, obtained on day 0 of AZD1222 vaccination. Recombination joined TRBV13 with TRBJ1-2, and TRBD1 matches 7 of the central bases. The TCR comes from an adult in good health. The CDR3 reads CASSDRVNYGYTF. The nucleotide sequence is given as TGTGCCAGCAGCGACAGGGTAAACTATGGCTACACCTTC.